The 17 T cell receptor beta chains given below trace back to one sample, sequenced in a study of CD8+CD57+ T cells in acquired aplastic anemia. Genomic DNA, the template, was used for profiling of the TCR beta VDJ and CDR3. Each CDR3 protein gets one entry after TCRdb re-called the reads with MiXCR. The top ten hold more than 3.5% of the sample, which has about 400,000 distinct CDR3 sequences, 65% to 80% seen once. The sequenced sample was sorted CD4+, CD8+, or CD8+CD57+ T cells (not recorded which) from PBMCs. Receptor source: a human donor in good health, serving as a control.

As for this clonotype: The conserved final phenylalanine or tryptophan is absent from the CDR3, which likely points to a read error. The limits of the CDR3 on the DNA are not certain, so only TCRdb's listed CDR3 is given. The gene calls are TRBV7-3 and TRBJ2-1; the table names TRBD2, a call not compared with the DNA. The length of the CDR3 is 13 amino acids, counting both ends. Per germline, CDR1 SGHTA and CDR2 FQGTGA. CDR3 residues: CASHNPRANQPQH.

This clonotype was observed many times. The chain carries TRBV2 and TRBJ2-6; no firm D call. The CDR3 totals 15 residues. Per germline, CDR1 SNHLY and CDR2 FYNNEI. The V and J ends lost 2 bases and 4 bases respectively, with 9 bases between them. The CDR3 DNA sequence: TGTGCCAGCAGTGAACCAGCCTTGGGGGCCAACGTCCTGACTTTC. It is translated as CASSEPALGANVLTF.

This clonotype occurred many times. The chain employs TRBV27 and TRBJ1-4; D is ambiguous. The V end was cut by 7 bases, the J end by 5 bases, with 8 bases between. The germline V gene has CDR1 MNHEY and CDR2 SMNVEV (reference sequence). The CDR3 sequence is 12 residues long. The CDR3 loop reads CASTTINEKLFF. The CDR3 DNA follows: TGTGCCAGCACCACCATAAATGAAAAACTGTTTTTT. Full variable domain (missing parts from reference TRBV27 and TRBJ1-4): EAQVTQNPRYLITVTGKKLTVTCSQNMNHEYMSWYRQDPGLGLRQIYYSMNVEVTDKGDVPEGYKVSRKEKRNFPLILESPSPNQTSLYFCASTTINEKLFFGSGTQLSVL.

This clonotype was counted a single time. This rearrangement joins TRBV7-8 to TRBJ2-7; 10 bases are a match to TRBD2. V lost 5 bases and J lost 7; bases outside the gene matches: 11. Germline V CDR1 and CDR2: SGHVS, FQNEAQ. This CDR3 is 15 amino acids long. The CDR3 here is CASSRGASGGLEQYF. CDR3 nucleotide sequence: TGTGCCAGCAGCAGAGGGGCTAGCGGGGGCTTGGAGCAGTACTTC.

V usage is TRBV7-2 and J usage is TRBJ2-7; D is perhaps TRBD1 or TRBD2 (5 bases each). The J call may be in error: the DNA end matches TRBJ2-1 better. The CDR3 is made up of 15 amino acids. CDR1 and CDR2 (germline): SGHTA, FQGNSA. The CDR3 region has the DNA TGTGCCAGCAGCGTCGGGGCAGGCGGCAATCAGCCGCAGTTCTTC. This sequence encodes CASSVGAGGNQPQFF.

The V gene is TRBV5-1, the J gene TRBJ2-7; D gene unclear. CDR1 and CDR2 from the germline V gene are SGHRS and YFSETQ. The CDR3 covers 12 residues. Trimming stripped 4 bases from V and 6 bases from J, with 11 bases between. CDR3 DNA: TGCGCCAGCAGCACCGACGGATTCGAGCAGTACTTC. This codes for CASSTDGFEQYF.

Concerning this clonotype itself: The junction does not match germline at one end; this may be a read error. The chain links TRBV25-1 to TRBJ1-1; tentatively, D is TRBD1 (5 bases). Per germline, CDR1 MGHDK and CDR2 SYGVNS. CDR3 length: 16 amino acids. CDR3 in amino acids: CASSELLLGGATEALF. The CDR3 DNA is TGTGCCAGCAGTGAATTATTGTTGGGCGGGGCGACTGAAGCTCTCTTT.

The table lists this clonotype with many counts. The chain links TRBV7-9 to TRBJ2-7, with unresolved D. The germline V gene encodes CDR1 SEHNR and CDR2 FQNEAQ (reference sequence). The CDR3 loop spans 15 amino acids. The ends were cut back, 5 bases at V and 6 bases at J, with 20 bases in the middle. The CDR3 DNA is TGTGCCAGCAGCAGTCGCGCTGAATCATCGGGCGAGCAGTACTTC. Protein product: CASSSRAESSGEQYF.

This chain joins TRBV20-1 and TRBJ1-2; D gene ambiguous. The CDR3 sequence is 14 residues long. Germline assignment: CDR1 DFQATT and CDR2 SNEGSKA (reference sequence). The V and J ends lost 5 bases and 6 bases respectively, with 19 bases between them. The CDR3 reads CSARTSPATHGYTF. CDR3 DNA sequence: TGCAGTGCTCGGACTAGTCCAGCTACGCATGGCTACACCTTC.

Note on this clonotype: The germline gene is not matched at one end of the junction; a read error may be the cause. The rearrangement joins TRBV12-5 to TRBJ2-1; D tentatively fits TRBD1 or TRBD2 (5 bases each). This CDR3 has 17 residues. Germline V gene sequence: CDR1 LGHNT, CDR2 FRNRAP. The CDR3 DNA is TGTGCCAGTGGCTTAAGGTTAAGGGACCCTCCCTACAATGAGCAGTTCTTC. This gives the protein CASGLRLRDPPYNEQFF.

CDR3 region: CVSSRRAIEGYTF. CDR3 DNA: TGTGTCTCCTCCAGAAGGGCGATCGAGGGCTACACCTTC. The chain is built from TRBV15 and TRBJ1-2, with no clear D. CDR1 and CDR2 (germline): LNHNV, YYDKDF (reference sequence). The CDR3 is 13 residues long. The variable domain in full, with the rest retrieved from reference TRBV15 and TRBJ1-2, is DAMVIQNPRYQVTQFGKPVTLSCSQTLNHNVMYWYQQKSSQAPKLLFHYYDKDFNNEADTPDNFQSRRPNTSFCFLDIRSPGLGDTAMYLCVSSRRAIEGYTFGSGTRLTVV.

Note on this clonotype: A junction end diverges from the germline sequence, so it may reflect a read error. The chain carries TRBV6-5 and TRBJ2-7, with 10 nucleotides matching TRBD1. Per the germline V gene, CDR1 is MNHEY and CDR2 is SVGAGI. CDR3 length equals 16 residues. The CDR3 spells CAGSDRDRGRGYKQYF. In DNA form, the CDR3 reads TGTGCCGGCAGTGACCGGGACAGGGGCCGGGGGTACAAGCAGTACTTC.

The V and J genes are TRBV4-3 and TRBJ1-4; D is unclear. The CDR3 runs 12 residues. CDR1 is LGHNA and CDR2 is YSLEER in the germline V gene. For the CDR3, the DNA is TGCAGCACCAGGACTTACAATGAAAAACTGTTTTTT. Its translation: CSTRTYNEKLFF.

About this clonotype: The junction does not match germline at one end; this may be a read error. The chain is built from TRBV5-1 and TRBJ2-5; tentatively, D is TRBD2 (5 bases). The germline V gene encodes CDR1 SGHRS and CDR2 YFSETQ. The CDR3 is made up of 15 amino acids. Here the CDR3 reads CASSVGGAASETQYF. The CDR3 region has the DNA TGTGCCAGCAGCGTCGGAGGTGCGGCGTCCGAGACCCAGTACTTC.

V and J are TRBV20-1 and TRBJ1-2, with D perhaps TRBD1 (5 bases). The germline V and J ends were trimmed by 5 bases and 8 bases, with 21 bases remaining between them. Germline V gives CDR1 DFQATT, CDR2 SNEGSKA (reference sequence). This CDR3 contains 14 residues. The CDR3 DNA is TGCAGTGCTCGAAGCACAGTCCAGGGAGGGGGCTACACCTTC. Its translation: CSARSTVQGGGYTF.

This clonotype was found many times. The CDR3 sequence is CASSQEAGPTEAFF. CDR3 nucleotides: TGCGCCAGCAGCCAAGAAGCAGGGCCCACTGAAGCTTTCTTT. This rearrangement joins TRBV4-3 to TRBJ1-1; tentatively, D is TRBD1 (5 bases). The V end lost 0 bases, the J end lost 4 bases, and 9 bases lay between the germline ends. The CDR3 totals 14 residues. CDR1 is LGHNA and CDR2 is YSLEER in the germline V gene.

This clonotype was seen ten or more times. V is TRBV5-4 and J is TRBJ1-4; D might be TRBD1 (5 bases). V lost 0 bases and J 0 bases, leaving 15 bases between the germline ends. Germline CDR1 and CDR2: SGHNT and YYREEE (reference sequence). The CDR3 is 18 amino acids. CDR3 sequence: CASSLAGQGVATNEKLFF. The CDR3, as DNA: TGTGCCAGCAGCTTGGCAGGCCAGGGTGTAGCAACTAATGAAAAACTGTTTTTT.